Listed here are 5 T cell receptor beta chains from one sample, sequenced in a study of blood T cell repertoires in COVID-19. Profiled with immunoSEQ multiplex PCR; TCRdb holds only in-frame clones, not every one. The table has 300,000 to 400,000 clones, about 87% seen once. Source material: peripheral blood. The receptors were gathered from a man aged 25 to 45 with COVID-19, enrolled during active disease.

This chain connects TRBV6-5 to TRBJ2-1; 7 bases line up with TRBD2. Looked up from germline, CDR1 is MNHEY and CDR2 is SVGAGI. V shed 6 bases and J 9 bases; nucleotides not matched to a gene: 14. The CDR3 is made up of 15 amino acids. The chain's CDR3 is CASSWGGSRAGEQFF. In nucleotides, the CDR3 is TGTGCCAGCAGCTGGGGGGGGAGTCGTGCGGGTGAGCAGTTCTTC.

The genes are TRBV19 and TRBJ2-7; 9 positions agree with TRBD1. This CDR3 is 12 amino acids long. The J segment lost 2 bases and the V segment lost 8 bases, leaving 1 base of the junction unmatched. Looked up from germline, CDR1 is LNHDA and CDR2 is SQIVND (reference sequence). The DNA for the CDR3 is TGTGCCAGTGGACAGGGGACCTACGAGCAGTACTTC. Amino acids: CASGQGTYEQYF.

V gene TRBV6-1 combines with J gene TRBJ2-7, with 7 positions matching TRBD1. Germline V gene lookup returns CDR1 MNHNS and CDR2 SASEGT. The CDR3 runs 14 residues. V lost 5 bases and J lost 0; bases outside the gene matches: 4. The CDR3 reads CASSLDRLSYEQYF. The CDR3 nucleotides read TGTGCCAGCAGTTTGGACAGGCTCTCCTACGAGCAGTACTTC.

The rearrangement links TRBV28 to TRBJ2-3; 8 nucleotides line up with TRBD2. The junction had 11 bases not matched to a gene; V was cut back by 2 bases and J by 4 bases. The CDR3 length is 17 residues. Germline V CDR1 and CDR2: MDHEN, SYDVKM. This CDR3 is CASSLRFRREDPDTQYF. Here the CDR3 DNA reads TGTGCCAGCAGTTTACGGTTCCGGCGGGAGGATCCAGATACGCAGTATTTT.

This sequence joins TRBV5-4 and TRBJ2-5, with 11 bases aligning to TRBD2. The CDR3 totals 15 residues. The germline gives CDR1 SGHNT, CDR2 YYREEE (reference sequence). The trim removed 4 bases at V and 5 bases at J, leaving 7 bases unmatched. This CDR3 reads CASSRLAGGEETQYF. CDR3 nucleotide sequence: TGTGCCAGCAGCCGGTTAGCGGGGGGGGAGGAGACCCAGTACTTC. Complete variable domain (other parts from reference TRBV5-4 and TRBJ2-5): ETGVTQSPTHLIKTRGQQVTLRCSSQSGHNTVSWYQQALGQGPQFIFQYYREEENGRGNFPPRFSGLQFPNYSSELNVNALELDDSALYLCASSRLAGGEETQYFGPGTRLLVL.